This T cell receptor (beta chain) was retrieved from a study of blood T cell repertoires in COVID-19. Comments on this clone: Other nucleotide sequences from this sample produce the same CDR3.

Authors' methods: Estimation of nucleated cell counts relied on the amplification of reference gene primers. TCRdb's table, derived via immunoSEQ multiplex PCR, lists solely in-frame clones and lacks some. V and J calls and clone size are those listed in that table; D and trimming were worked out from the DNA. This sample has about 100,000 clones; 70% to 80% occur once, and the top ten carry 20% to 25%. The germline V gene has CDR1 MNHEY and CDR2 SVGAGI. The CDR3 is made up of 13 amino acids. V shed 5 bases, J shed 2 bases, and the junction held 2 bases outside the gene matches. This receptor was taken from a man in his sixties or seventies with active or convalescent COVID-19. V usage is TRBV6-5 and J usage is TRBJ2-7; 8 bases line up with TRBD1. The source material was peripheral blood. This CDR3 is CASSRTGPYEQYF. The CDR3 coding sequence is TGTGCCAGCAGTAGGACAGGGCCCTACGAGCAGTACTTC.